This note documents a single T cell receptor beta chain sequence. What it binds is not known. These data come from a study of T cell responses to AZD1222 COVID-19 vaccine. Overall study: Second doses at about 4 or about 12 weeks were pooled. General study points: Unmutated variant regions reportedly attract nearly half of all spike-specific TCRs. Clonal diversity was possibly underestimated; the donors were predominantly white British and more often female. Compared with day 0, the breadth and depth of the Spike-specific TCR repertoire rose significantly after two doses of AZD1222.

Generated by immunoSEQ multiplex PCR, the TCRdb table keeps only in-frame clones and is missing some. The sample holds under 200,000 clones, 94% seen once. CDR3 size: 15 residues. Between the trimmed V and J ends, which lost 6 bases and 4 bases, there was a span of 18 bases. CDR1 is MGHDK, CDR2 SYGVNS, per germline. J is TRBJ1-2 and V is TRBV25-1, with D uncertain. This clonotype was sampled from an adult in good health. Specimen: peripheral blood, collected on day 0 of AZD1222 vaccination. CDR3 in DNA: TGTGCCAGCAGGTCGACGCAGGTCGGTCGCTATGGCTACACCTTC. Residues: CASRSTQVGRYGYTF.